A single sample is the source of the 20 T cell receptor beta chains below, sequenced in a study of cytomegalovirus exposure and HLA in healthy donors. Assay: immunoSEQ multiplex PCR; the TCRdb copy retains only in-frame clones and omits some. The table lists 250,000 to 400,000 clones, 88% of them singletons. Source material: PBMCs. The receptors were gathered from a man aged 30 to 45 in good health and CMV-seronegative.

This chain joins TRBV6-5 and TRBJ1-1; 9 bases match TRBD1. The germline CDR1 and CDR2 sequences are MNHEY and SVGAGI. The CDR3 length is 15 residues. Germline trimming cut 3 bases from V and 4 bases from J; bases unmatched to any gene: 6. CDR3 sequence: CASSYYPTGGTEAFF. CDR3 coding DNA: TGTGCCAGCAGTTATTATCCGACAGGGGGCACTGAAGCTTTCTTT.

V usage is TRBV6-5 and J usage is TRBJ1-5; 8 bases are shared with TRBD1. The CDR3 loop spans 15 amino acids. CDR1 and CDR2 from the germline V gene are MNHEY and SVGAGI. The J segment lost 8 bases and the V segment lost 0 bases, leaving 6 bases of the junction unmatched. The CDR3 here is CASSYSNRGLEPQHF. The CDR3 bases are TGTGCCAGCAGTTACTCGAACAGGGGGTTGGAGCCCCAGCATTTT.

The CDR3 DNA reads as TGTGCCAGCAGTCGTGGACAGGGGACCTACAATGAGCAGTTCTTC. Translated: CASSRGQGTYNEQFF. This chain connects TRBV11-2 to TRBJ2-1, with 9 bases fitting TRBD1. J lost 2 bases, V lost 6 bases, and 5 bases had no gene match. Germline-derived CDR1 and CDR2 are SGHAT and FQNNGV. The CDR3 length is 15 residues.

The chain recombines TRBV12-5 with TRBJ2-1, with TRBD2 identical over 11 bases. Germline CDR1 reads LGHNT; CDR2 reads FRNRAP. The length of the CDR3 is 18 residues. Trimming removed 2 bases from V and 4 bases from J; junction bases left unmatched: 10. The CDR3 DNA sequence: TGTGCTAGTGGTTTGCTTCTATTTACTAGCGGGGGATACAATGAGCAGTTCTTC. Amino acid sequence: CASGLLLFTSGGYNEQFF.

CDR3 nucleotides: TGTGCCAGCAGCTCTCGTTGGAGGCGAAATGGGGAGACCCAGTACTTC. This gives the protein CASSSRWRRNGETQYF. The chain recombines TRBV7-6 with TRBJ2-5; possible D gene TRBD2, 5 bases. CDR3 size: 16 residues. The V gene lost 4 bases and the J gene lost 5 bases, with 20 bases spanning the gap. Looked up from germline, CDR1 is SGHVS and CDR2 is FNYEAQ.

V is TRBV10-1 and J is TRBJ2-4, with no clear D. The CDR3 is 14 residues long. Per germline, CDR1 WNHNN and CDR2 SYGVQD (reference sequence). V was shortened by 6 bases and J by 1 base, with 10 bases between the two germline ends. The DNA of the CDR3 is TGCGCCAGCAGCCACAATCAGGCCAAAAACATTCAGTACTTC. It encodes CASSHNQAKNIQYF.

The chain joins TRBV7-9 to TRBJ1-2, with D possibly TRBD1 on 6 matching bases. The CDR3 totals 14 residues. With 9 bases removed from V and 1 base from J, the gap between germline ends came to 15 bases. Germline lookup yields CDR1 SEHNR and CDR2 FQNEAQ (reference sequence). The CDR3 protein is CASSLAGVNYGYTF. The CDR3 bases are TGTGCCAGTAGTTTGGCAGGGGTTAACTATGGCTACACCTTC.

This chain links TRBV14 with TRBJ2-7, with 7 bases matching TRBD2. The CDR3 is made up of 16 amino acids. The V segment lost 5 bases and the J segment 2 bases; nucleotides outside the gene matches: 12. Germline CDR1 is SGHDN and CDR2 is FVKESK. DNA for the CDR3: TGTGCCAGCAGCAAAAGAGCGCAGGGAGGGCCCTACGAGCAGTACTTC. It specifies CASSKRAQGGPYEQYF.

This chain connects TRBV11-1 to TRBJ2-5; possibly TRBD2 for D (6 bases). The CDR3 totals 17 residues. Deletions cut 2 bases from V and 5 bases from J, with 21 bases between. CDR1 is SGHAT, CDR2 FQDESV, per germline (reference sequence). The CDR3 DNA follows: TGTGCCAGCAGCTTAACCGGGCGGGGCGAGTTGAGGGAGACCCAGTACTTC. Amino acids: CASSLTGRGELRETQYF.

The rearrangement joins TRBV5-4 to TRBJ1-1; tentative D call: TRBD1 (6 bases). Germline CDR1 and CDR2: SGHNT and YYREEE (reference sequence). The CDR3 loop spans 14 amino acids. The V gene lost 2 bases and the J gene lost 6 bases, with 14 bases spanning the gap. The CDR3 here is CASSFSSGAPEAFF. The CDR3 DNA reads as TGTGCCAGCAGCTTTTCGTCAGGGGCCCCTGAAGCTTTCTTT.

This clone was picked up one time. Here the CDR3 DNA reads TGTGCCAGCAGCGTAACAACCGGGTCAAACTACAATGAGCAGTTCTTC. As protein: CASSVTTGSNYNEQFF. The chain combines TRBV9 with TRBJ2-1; D remains unclear. CDR1 is SGDLS and CDR2 is YYNGEE in the germline V gene. V gave up 1 base and J gave up 3 bases, with 14 bases separating them. The length of the CDR3 is 16 residues.

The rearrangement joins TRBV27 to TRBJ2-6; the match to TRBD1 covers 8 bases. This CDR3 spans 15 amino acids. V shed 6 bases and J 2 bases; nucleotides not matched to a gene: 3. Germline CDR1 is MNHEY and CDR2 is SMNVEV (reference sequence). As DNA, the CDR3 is TGTGCCAGCAGACTACAGGGGGCTGGGGCCAACGTCCTGACTTTC. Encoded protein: CASRLQGAGANVLTF. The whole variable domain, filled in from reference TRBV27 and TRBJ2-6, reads EAQVTQNPRYLITVTGKKLTVTCSQNMNHEYMSWYRQDPGLGLRQIYYSMNVEVTDKGDVPEGYKVSRKEKRNFPLILESPSPNQTSLYFCASRLQGAGANVLTFGAGSRLTVL.

CDR3 protein: CASTQQGSYEQYF. In nucleotides, the CDR3 is TGCGCCAGCACCCAACAGGGGTCCTACGAGCAGTACTTC. The chain has TRBV5-1 and TRBJ2-7; TRBD1 aligns across 7 bases. Trimming at V came to 6 bases and at J to 1 base, leaving 4 bases not matched to a gene. This CDR3 has 13 amino acids. The germline V gene encodes CDR1 SGHRS and CDR2 YFSETQ.

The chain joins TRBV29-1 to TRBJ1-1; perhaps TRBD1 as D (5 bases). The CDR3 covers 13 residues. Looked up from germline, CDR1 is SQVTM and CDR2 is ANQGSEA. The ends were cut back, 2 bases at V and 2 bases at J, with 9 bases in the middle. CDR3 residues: CSVEQGFNTEAFF. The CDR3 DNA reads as TGCAGCGTTGAACAGGGTTTCAACACTGAAGCTTTCTTT.

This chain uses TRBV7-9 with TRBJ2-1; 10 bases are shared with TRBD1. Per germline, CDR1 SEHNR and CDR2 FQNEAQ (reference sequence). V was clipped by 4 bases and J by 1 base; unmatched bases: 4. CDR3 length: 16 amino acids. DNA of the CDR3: TGTGCCAGCAGCTCTGGACAGGGGGTTTCCTACAATGAGCAGTTCTTC. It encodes CASSSGQGVSYNEQFF.

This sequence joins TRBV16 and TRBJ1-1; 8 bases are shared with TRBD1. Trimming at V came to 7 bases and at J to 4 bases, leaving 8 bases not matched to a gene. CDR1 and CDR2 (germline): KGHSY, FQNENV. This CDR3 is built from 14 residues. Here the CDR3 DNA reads TGTGCCAGCACCCGACAGGGGTCGGGCACTGAAGCTTTCTTT. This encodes CASTRQGSGTEAFF.

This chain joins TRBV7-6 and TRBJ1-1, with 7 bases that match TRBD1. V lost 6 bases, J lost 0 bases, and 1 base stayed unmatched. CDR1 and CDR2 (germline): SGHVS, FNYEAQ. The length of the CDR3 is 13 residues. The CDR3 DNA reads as TGTGCCAGCAGGGGACAGATGAACACTGAAGCTTTCTTT. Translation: CASRGQMNTEAFF.

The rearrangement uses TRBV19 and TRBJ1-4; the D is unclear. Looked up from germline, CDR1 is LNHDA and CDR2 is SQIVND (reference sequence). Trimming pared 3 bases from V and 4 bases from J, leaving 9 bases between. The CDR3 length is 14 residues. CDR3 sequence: CASSIVQRNEKLFF. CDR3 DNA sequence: TGTGCCAGTAGTATTGTCCAGCGTAATGAAAAACTGTTTTTT.

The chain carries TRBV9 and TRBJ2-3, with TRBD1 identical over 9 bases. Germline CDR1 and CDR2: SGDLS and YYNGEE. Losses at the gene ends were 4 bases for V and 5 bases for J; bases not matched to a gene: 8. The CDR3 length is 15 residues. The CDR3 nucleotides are TGTGCCAGCAGCCTCGGACAGGGGAGTATAGATACGCAGTATTTT. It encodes CASSLGQGSIDTQYF.

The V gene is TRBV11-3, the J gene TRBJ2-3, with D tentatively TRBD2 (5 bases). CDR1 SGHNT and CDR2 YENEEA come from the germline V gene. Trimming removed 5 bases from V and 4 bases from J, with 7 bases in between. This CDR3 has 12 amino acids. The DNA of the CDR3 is TGTGCCAGCAGCATCGGGGCAGATACGCAGTATTTT. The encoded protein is CASSIGADTQYF.